A selection of T cell receptor beta chains follows, all from one sample in a study of blood T cell repertoires in COVID-19. Clones were sequenced by immunoSEQ multiplex PCR, and TCRdb holds only the in-frame ones, with some missing. The table records around 140,000 clones, 86% of them present only once. Material for sequencing was peripheral blood. Receptor source: a woman aged 60-70 years with acute or convalescent COVID-19. The conserved cysteine and the conserved F or W are not part of the CDR3 here. D genes are given only for firm matches.

V gene,D gene,CDR3 protein
TRBV5-4,-,ASSLEQDFYGYT
TRBV4-1,-,ASSHILRARGTEAF
TRBV6-2/TRBV6-3,TRBD1,ASSYDRPDPGQGRNEQF
TRBV28,-,ASTEVGSPNYGYT
TRBV10-3,-,AISGQAYTGELF
TRBV5-4,-,ASSPDTNQPQH
TRBV12-5,TRBD1,ASGLVLDRLFNSPLH
TRBV4-2,TRBD1,ASSQDPTGGETQY
TRBV30,-,AWSGWSTGELF
TRBV28,TRBD1,ASSSIGQGNYGYT
TRBV18,-,ASSPRGARNEQF
TRBV28,-,ASSLGGAYGYT
TRBV19,-,ASSIGQITDTQY
TRBV6-6,TRBD1,ASSRGQGNPHHQPQH
TRBV9,-,ASSVDSIQETQY
TRBV19,TRBD2,ASSTRTSGGAMNTQY
TRBV6-5,-,ASSGQTYEQY